The 3 T cell receptor beta chains below come from one sample, sequenced in a study of PD-L1 blockade in urothelial cancer. Profiling relied on immunoSEQ multiplex PCR, and the TCRdb table lists in-frame clones only, not all of them. The sample includes 90,000 or so clones, 90% of them seen just once. As to time point: pretreatment peripheral blood. The material was PBMCs, obtained around atezolizumab (anti-PD-L1) treatment. The origin of the receptors is a man aged 60 to 69 with urothelial cancer.

The chain is built from TRBV4-3 and TRBJ1-3; no reliable D call. Trimming pared 0 bases from V and 7 bases from J, leaving 4 bases between. The CDR3 loop spans 12 amino acids. CDR1 is LGHNA, CDR2 YSLEER, per germline. Here the CDR3 DNA reads TGCGCCAGCAGCCAAGACCGGAACACCATATATTTT. It encodes CASSQDRNTIYF.

This chain uses TRBV6-6 with TRBJ1-2; no clear D gene. The CDR3 contains 12 residues. Germline CDR1 is MNHNY and CDR2 is SVGAGI (reference sequence). V was cut by 4 bases and J by 2 bases, with 5 bases left in between. CDR3 in amino acids: CASSWENYGYTF. CDR3 coding DNA: TGTGCCAGCAGTTGGGAGAACTATGGCTACACCTTC.

The chain couples TRBV7-2 to TRBJ1-6; TRBD1 agrees at 8 bases. The ends lost 3 bases at V and 10 bases at J; junction bases unmatched: 5. Germline V gives CDR1 SGHTA, CDR2 FQGNSA. CDR3 length: 14 residues. The CDR3 is CASSFGQGGSPLHF. The DNA of the CDR3 is TGTGCCAGCAGCTTTGGACAGGGAGGATCACCCCTCCACTTT.